Listed here is a single TCR beta chain. The antigen remains unidentified. Deep was the level at which the assay was run. Under the authors' procedure: Because ImmunoSEQ provided only junction sequences with no quality scores, the filtering differed. The data were produced by immunoSEQ multiplex PCR, yet TCRdb's version contains in-frame clones alone and is incomplete. Clone size and the V and J calls come from that table; the DNA yielded D and trimming. The data hold millions of clones, with about 95% observed a single time. Naivety among CD8 cells was defined by CD45RO negativity and positive CCR7 selection, thereby excluding terminally differentiated effector memory CD45RA+ cells. These data originate in a study of shared clonotypes between healthy human individuals. Overall study results and limits: Naive subsets typically showed greater estimated richness than memory subsets.

The TCR sequence derives from a man aged 18 to 29 in good health. Sequenced input: naive CD8+ T cells sorted from blood.

The chain's CDR3 is CAWSGDREYGYTF. The DNA for the CDR3 is TGTGCCTGGAGCGGGGACAGGGAATATGGCTACACCTTC. This chain connects TRBV30 to TRBJ1-2, with 9 bases identical to TRBD1. Unmatched junction bases numbered 4, after V lost 3 bases and J lost 5 bases. CDR1 is GTSNPN and CDR2 is SVGIG in the germline V gene (reference sequence). The CDR3 length is 13 residues.